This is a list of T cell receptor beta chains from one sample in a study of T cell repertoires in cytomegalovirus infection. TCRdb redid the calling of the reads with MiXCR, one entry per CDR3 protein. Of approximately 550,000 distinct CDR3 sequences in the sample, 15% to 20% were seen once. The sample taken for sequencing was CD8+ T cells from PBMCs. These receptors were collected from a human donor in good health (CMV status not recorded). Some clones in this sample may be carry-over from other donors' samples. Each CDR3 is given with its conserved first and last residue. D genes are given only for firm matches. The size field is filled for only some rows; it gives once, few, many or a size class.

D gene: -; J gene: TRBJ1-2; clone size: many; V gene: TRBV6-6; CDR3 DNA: TGTGCCAGCAGTGCTGGAGAATATGGCTACACCTTC; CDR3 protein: CASSAGEYGYTF
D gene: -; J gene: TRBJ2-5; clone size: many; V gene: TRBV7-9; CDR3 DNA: TGTGCCAGCAGCTTAGCTCCCGGAAGACTTCAAGAGACCCAGTACTTC; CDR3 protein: CASSLAPGRLQETQYF
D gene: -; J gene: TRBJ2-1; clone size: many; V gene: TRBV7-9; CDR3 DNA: TGTGCCAGCAGCCCAACGAGTGGGGACAATGAGCAGTTCTTC; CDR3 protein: CASSPTSGDNEQFF
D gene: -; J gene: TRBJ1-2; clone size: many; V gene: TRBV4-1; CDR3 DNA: TGCGCCAGCAGCCAAGACCACGAAGCATTGGCTCTCTATGGCTACACCTTC; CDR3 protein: CASSQDHEALALYGYTF
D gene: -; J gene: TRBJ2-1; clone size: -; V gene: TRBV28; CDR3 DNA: TGTGCCAGCAGACTAGCAGGAGAGAACAATGAGCAGTTCTTC; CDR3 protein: CASRLAGENNEQFF
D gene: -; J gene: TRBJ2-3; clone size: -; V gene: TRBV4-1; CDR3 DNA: TGCGCCAGCAGCCAAGATAACCCAGATACGCAGTATTTT; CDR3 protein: CASSQDNPDTQYF
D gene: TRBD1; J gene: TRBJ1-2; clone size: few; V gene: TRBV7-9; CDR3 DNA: TGTGCCAGCAGCTTAGGGACAGGACAGGTGAACTATGGCTACACCTTC; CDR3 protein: CASSLGTGQVNYGYTF
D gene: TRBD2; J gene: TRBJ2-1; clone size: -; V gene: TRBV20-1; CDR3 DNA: TGCAGTGCTCCCACTAGCGGGAGGGCGTCATACAATGAGCAGTTCTTC; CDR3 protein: CSAPTSGRASYNEQFF
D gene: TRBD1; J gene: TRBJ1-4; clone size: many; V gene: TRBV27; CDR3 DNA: TGTGCCAGCAGCACCAGGGACAGGAGTAATGAAAAACTGTTTTTT; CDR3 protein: CASSTRDRSNEKLFF
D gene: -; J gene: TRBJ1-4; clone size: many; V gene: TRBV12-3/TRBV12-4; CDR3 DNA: TGTGCCAGCAGTTTAGGTCGTCTGTGGGATGAAAAACTGTTTTTT; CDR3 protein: CASSLGRLWDEKLFF
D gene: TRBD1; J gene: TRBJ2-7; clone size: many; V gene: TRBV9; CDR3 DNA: TGTGCCAGCAGCGTAGGGACAGGGGTATACGAGCAGTACTTC; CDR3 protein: CASSVGTGVYEQYF
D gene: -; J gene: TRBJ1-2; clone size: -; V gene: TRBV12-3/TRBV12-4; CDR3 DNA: TGTGCCAGCACAGACTCTGGGTCCTATGGCTACACCTTC; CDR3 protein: CASTDSGSYGYTF
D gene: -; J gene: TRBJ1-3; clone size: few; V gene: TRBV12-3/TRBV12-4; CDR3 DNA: TGTGCCAGCAGCCCGACGGGACCCCTCGGAAACACCATATATTTT; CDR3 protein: CASSPTGPLGNTIYF
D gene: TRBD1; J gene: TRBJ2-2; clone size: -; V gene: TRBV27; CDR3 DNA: TGTGCCAGCAGTTTATATGGGACAGCTACCGGGGAGCTGTTTTTT; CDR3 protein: CASSLYGTATGELFF
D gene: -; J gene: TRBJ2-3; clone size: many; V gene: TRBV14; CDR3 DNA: TGTGCCAGCAGCCAAGATAGAAGCTGGGCCACGGATACGCAGTATTTT; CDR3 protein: CASSQDRSWATDTQYF
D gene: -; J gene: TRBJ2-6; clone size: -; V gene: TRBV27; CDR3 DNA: TGTGCCAGCAGTCTACAGGAATCTGGGGCCAACGTCCTGACTTTC; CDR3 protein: CASSLQESGANVLTF